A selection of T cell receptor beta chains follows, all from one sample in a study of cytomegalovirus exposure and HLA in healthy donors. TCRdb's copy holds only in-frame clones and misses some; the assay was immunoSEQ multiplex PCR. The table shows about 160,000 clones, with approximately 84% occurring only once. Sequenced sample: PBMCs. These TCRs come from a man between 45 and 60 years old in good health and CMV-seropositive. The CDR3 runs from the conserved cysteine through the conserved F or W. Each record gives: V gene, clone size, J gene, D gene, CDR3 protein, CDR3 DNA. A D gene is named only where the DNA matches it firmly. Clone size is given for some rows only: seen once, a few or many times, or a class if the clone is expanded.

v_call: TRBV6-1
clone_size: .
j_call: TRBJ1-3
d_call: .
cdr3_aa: CASSPQRSIGNTIYF
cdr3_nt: TGTGCCAGCAGCCCTCAGAGGAGTATTGGAAACACCATATATTTT

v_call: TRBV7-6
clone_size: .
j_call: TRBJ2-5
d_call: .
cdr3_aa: CASSLLGETQYF
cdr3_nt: TGTGCCAGCAGCTTACTCGGGGAGACCCAGTACTTC

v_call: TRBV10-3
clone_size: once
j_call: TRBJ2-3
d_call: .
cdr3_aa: CAISGAMADTQYF
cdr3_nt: TGTGCCATCAGTGGGGCTATGGCAGATACGCAGTATTTT

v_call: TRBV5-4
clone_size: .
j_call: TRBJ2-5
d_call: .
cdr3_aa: CASSPPSLGQETQYF
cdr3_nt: TGTGCCAGCAGCCCGCCTAGCCTCGGCCAAGAGACCCAGTACTTC

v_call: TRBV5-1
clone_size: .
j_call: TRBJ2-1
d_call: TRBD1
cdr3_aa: CASRTGTGDYNEQFF
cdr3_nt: TGCGCCAGCAGAACCGGGACAGGGGATTACAATGAGCAGTTCTTC

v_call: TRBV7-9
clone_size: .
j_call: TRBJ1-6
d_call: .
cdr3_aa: CASSSPGLYNSPLHF
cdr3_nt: TGTGCCAGCAGCTCACCGGGACTTTATAATTCACCCCTCCACTTT

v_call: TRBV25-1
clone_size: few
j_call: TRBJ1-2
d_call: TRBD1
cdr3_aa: CASSGTGMIGYTF
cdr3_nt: TGTGCCAGCAGTGGGACAGGGATGATTGGCTACACCTTC

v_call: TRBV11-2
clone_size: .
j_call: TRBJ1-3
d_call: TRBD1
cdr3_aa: CASSLAGQRIYF
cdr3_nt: TGTGCCAGCAGCTTAGCGGGACAGCGAATCTATTTT

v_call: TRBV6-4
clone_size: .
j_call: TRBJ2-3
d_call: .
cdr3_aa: CASSVSGTDTQYF
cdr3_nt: TGTGCCAGCAGTGTTAGCGGCACAGATACGCAGTATTTT

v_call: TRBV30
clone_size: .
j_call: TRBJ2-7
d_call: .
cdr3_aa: CVWSPGTSRHQYF
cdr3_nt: TGTGTCTGGAGCCCCGGGACATCAAGGCACCAGTACTTC

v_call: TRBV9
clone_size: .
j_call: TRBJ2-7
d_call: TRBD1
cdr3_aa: CASSRPGQGYEQYF
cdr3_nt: TGTGCCAGCAGCCGTCCGGGACAGGGCTACGAGCAGTACTTC

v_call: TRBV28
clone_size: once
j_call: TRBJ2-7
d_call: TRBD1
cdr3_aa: CATAGTGGYEQYF
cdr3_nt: TGTGCCACCGCGGGAACAGGGGGGTACGAGCAGTACTTC

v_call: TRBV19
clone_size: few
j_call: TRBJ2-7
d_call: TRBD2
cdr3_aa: CASSIGGRSSYEQYF
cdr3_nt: TGTGCCAGTAGTATCGGCGGGAGGAGCTCCTACGAGCAGTACTTC

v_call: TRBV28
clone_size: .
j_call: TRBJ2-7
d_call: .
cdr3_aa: CASSLRRNEQYF
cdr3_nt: TGTGCCAGCAGTTTGCGGAGAAACGAGCAGTACTTC

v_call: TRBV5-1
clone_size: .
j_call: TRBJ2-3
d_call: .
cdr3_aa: CASSLTLLSTDTQYF
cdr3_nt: TGCGCCAGCAGCTTGACTCTTCTAAGCACAGATACGCAGTATTTT

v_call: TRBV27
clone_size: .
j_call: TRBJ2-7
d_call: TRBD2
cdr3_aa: CASRGLAGIYEQYF
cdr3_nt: TGTGCCAGCCGCGGACTAGCGGGTATTTACGAGCAGTACTTC

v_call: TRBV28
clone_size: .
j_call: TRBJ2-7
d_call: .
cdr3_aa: CASSFHSPSYEQYF
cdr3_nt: TGTGCCAGCAGTTTTCACAGCCCCTCCTACGAGCAGTACTTC

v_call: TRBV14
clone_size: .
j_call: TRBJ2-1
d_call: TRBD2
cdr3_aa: CASSRLAGVDEQFF
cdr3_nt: TGTGCCAGCAGCCGACTAGCGGGAGTCGATGAGCAGTTCTTC

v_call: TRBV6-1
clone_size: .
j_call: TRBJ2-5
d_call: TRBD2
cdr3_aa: CASSEAGTSGRQTQYF
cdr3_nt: TGTGCCAGCAGTGAAGCAGGGACTAGCGGCCGGCAGACCCAGTACTTC

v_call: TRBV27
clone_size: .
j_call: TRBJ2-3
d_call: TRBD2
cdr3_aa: CASSPSTPKLAGGRDTQYF
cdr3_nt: TGTGCCAGCAGTCCCTCTACCCCCAAGTTAGCGGGAGGGAGAGATACGCAGTATTTT

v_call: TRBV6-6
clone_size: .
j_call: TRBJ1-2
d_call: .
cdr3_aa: CASSRDAGAPLYTF
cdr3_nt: TGTGCCAGCAGCAGGGACGCAGGGGCTCCCCTCTATACCTTC

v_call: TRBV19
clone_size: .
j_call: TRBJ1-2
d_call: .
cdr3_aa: CASSNTGNYGYTF
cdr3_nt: TGTGCCAGTAGTAATACAGGAAACTATGGCTACACCTTC

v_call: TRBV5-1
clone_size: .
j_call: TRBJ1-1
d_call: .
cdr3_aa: CASSLAADTEAFF
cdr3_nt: TGCGCCAGCAGCTTGGCGGCGGACACTGAAGCTTTCTTT

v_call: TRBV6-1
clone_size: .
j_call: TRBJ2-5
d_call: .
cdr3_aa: CASSERYDEGTQYF
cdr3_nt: TGTGCCAGCAGTGAAAGATACGACGAGGGGACCCAGTACTTC

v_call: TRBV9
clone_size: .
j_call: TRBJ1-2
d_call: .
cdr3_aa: CASSVDGVGEGYTF
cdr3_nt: TGTGCCAGCAGCGTAGACGGAGTCGGGGAGGGCTACACCTTC

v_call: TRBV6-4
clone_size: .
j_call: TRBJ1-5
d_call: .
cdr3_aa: CASSESLDQPQHF
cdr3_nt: TGTGCCAGCAGTGAGTCACTGGATCAGCCCCAGCATTTT

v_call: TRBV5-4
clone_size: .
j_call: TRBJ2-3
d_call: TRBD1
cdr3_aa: CASSSGQGTDTQYF
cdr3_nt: TGTGCCAGCAGTTCAGGACAGGGAACAGATACGCAGTATTTT

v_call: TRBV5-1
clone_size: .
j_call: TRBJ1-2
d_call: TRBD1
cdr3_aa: CASSDGTGFGYGYTF
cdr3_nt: TGCGCCAGCAGCGACGGGACAGGGTTTGGCTATGGCTACACCTTC